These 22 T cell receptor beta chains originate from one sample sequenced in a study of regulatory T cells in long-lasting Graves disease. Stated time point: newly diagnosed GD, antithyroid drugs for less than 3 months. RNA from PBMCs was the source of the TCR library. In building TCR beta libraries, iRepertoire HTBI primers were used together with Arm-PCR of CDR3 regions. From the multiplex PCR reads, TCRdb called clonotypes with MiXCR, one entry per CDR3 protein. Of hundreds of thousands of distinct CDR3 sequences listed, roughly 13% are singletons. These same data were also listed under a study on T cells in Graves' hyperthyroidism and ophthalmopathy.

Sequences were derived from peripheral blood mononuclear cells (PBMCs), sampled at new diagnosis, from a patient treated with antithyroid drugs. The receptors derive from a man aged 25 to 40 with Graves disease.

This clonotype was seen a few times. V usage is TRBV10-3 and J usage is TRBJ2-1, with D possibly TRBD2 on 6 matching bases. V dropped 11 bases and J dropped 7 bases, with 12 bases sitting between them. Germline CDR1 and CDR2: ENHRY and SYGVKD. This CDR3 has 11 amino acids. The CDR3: CASTSKNEQFF. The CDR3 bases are TGTGCCTCAACTAGCAAGAATGAGCAGTTCTTC.

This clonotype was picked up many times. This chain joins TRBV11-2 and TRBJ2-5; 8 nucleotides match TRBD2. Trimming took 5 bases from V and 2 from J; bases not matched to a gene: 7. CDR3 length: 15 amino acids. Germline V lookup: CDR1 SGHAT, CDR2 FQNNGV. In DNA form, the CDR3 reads TGTGCCAGCAGCCGCAACTTAGCGGGGCAAGAGACCCAGTACTTC. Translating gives CASSRNLAGQETQYF.

The CDR3 sequence: CAWSPTWNTGELFF. The DNA for the CDR3 is TGTGCCTGGAGTCCAACTTGGAACACCGGGGAGCTGTTTTTT. This sequence joins TRBV30 and TRBJ2-2; D unresolved. Trimming cost V 2 bases and J 1 base, with 8 bases left between them. CDR3 length equals 14 residues. Germline V gene sequence: CDR1 GTSNPN, CDR2 SVGIG (reference sequence).

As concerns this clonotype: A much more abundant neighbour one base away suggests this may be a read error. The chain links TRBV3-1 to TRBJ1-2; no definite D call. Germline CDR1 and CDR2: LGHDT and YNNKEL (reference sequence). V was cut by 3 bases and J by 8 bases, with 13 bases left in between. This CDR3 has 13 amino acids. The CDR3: CASSHRKTTGYTF. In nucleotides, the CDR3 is TGTGCCAGCAGCCATCGGAAGACTACGGGCTACACCTTC.

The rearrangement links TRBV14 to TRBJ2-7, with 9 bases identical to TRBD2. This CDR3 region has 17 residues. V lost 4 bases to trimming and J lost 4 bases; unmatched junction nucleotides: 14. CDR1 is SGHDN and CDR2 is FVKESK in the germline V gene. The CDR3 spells CASSRNWGTSTRYEQYF. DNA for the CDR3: TGTGCCAGCAGCCGAAACTGGGGGACTAGCACAAGGTACGAGCAGTACTTC. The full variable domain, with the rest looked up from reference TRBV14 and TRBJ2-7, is EAGVTQFPSHSVIEKGQTVTLRCDPISGHDNLYWYRRVMGKEIKFLLHFVKESKQDESGMPNNRFLAERTGGTYSTLKVQPAELEDSGVYFCASSRNWGTSTRYEQYFGPGTRLTVT.

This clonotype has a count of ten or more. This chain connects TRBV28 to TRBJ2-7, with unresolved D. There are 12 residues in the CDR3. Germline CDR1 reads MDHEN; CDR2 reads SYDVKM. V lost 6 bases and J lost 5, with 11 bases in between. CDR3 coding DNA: TGTGCCAGCAGACTCAACACTAACGAGCAGTACTTC. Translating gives CASRLNTNEQYF.

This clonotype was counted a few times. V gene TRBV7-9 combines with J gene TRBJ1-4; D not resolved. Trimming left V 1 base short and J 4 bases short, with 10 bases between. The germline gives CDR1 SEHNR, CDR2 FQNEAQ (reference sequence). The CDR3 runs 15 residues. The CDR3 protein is CASSLDRGYNEKLFF. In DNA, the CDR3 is TGTGCCAGCAGCTTAGACCGCGGTTATAATGAAAAACTGTTTTTT.

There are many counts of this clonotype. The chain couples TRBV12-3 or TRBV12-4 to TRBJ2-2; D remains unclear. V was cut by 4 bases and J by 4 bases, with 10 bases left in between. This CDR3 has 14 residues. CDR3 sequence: CASSSSGGTGELFF. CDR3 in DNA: TGTGCCAGCAGTTCTTCAGGCGGCACCGGGGAGCTGTTTTTT.

For the CDR3, the DNA is TGTGCCAGCAGCCCGCAGAGGCTCGGTGAGCAGTTCTTC. It specifies CASSPQRLGEQFF. V usage is TRBV3-1 and J usage is TRBJ2-1; D is uncertain. Trimming stripped 4 bases from V and 9 bases from J, with 13 bases between. This CDR3 contains 13 residues. CDR1 is LGHDT, CDR2 YNNKEL, per germline (reference sequence).

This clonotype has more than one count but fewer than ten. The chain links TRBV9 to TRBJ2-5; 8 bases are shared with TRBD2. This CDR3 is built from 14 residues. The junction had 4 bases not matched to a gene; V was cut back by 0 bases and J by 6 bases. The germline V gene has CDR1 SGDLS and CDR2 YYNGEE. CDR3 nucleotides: TGTGCCAGCAGCGTAGAACTAGCGGCCAAGACCCAGTACTTC. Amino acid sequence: CASSVELAAKTQYF.

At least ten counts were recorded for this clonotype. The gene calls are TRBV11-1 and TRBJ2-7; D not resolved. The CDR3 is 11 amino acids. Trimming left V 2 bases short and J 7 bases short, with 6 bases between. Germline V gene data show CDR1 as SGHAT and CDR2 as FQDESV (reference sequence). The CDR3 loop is CASSLQREQYF. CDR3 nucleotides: TGTGCCAGCAGCTTACAGAGGGAGCAGTACTTC.

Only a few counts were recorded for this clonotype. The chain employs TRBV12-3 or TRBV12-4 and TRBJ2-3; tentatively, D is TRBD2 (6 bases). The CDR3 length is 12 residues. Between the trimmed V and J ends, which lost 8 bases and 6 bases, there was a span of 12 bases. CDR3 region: CASVSSADTQYF. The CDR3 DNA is TGTGCCAGCGTTTCTAGCGCCGATACGCAGTATTTT.

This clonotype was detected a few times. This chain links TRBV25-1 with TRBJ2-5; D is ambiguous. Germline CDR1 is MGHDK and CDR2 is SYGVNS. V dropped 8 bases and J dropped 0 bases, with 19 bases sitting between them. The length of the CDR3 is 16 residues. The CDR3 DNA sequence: TGTGCCAGCCAAGTGAAAGGTCGGCAGTACCAAGAGACCCAGTACTTC. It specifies CASQVKGRQYQETQYF.

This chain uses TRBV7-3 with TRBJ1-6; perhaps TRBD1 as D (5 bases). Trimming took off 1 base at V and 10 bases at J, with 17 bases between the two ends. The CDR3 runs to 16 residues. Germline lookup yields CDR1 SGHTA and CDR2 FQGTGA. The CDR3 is CASSLNSFRVGSPLHF. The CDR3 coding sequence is TGTGCCAGCAGCTTAAACTCGTTCAGGGTCGGGTCACCCCTCCACTTT.

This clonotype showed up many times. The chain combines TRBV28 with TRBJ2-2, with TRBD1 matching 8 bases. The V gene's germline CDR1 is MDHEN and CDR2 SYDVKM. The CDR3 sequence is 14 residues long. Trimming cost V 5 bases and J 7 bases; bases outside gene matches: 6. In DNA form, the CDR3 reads TGTGCCAGCAGTCGGACAGGGATGGTCGGGGAGCTGTTTTTT. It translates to CASSRTGMVGELFF.

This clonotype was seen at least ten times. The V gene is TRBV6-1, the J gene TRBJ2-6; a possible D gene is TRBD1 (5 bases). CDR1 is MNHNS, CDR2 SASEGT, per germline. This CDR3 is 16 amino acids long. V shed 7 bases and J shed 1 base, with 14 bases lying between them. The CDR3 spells CASINTQGSGANVLTF. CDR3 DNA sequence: TGTGCCAGCATAAATACCCAGGGATCTGGGGCCAACGTCCTGACTTTC.

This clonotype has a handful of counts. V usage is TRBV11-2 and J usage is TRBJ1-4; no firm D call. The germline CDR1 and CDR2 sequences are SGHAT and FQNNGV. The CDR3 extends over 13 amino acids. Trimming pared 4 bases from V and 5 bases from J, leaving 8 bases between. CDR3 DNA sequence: TGTGCCAGCAGCTCACTCGTCAATGAAAAACTGTTTTTT. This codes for CASSSLVNEKLFF.

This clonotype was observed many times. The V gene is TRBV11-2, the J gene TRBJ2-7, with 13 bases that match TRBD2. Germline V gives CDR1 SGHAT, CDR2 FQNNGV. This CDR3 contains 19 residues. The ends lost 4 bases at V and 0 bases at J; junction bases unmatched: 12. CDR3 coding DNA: TGTGCCAGCAGCTCCCACCCTCCGGGACTAGCGGGGAGCTCCTACGAGCAGTACTTC. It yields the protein CASSSHPPGLAGSSYEQYF.

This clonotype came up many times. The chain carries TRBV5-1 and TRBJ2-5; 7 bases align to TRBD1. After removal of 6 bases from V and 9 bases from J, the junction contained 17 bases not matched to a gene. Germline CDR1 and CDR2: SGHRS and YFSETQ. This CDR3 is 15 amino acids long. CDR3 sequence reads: CASKAGDSPFAAQYF. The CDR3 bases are TGCGCCAGCAAGGCAGGGGACAGTCCTTTTGCGGCCCAGTACTTC.

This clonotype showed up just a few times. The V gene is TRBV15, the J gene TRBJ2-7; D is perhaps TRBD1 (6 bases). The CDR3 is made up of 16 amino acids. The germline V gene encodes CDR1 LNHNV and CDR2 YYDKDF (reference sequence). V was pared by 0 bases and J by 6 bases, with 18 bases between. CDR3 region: CATSRDPRKQGSEQYF. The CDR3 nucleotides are TGTGCCACCAGCAGAGACCCTAGGAAACAGGGATCCGAGCAGTACTTC.

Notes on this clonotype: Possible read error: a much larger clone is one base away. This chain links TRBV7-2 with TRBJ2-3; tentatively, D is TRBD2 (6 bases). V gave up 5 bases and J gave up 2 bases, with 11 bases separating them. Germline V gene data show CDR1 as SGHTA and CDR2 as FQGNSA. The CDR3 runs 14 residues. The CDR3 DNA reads TGTACCAGCAGCCCGGGACTGTTCACAGATACGCAGTATTTT. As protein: CTSSPGLFTDTQYF. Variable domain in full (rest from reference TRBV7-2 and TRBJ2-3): GAGVSQSPSNKVTEKGKDVELRCDPISGHTALYWYRQSLGQGLEFLIYFQGNSAPDKSGLPSDRFSAERTGGSVSTLTIQRTQQEDSAVYLCTSSPGLFTDTQYFGPGTRLTVL.

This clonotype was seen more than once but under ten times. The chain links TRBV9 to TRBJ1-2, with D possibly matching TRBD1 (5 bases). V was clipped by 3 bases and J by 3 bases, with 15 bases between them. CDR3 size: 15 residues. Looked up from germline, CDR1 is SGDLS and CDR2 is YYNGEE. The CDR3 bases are TGTGCCAGCAGCGACGGACAAATCGGTGACTATGGCTACACCTTC. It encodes CASSDGQIGDYGYTF.